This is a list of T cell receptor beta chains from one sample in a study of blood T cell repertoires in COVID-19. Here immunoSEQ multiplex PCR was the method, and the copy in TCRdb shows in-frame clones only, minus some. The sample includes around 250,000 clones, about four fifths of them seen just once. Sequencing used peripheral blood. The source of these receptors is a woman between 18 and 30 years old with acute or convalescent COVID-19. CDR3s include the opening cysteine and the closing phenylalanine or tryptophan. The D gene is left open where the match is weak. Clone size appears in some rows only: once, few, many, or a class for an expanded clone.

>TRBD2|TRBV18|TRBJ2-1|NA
CASSPKETSSGSSYNEQFF
TGTGCCAGCTCACCCAAGGAGACGTCTAGCGGGAGTTCCTACAATGAGCAGTTCTTC
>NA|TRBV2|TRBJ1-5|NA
CASSTGRGNQPQHF
TGTGCCAGCAGTACAGGGAGAGGCAATCAGCCCCAGCATTTT
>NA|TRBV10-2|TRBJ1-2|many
CASSESQGRYGYTF
TGCGCCAGCAGTGAGTCGCAGGGAAGGTATGGCTACACCTTC
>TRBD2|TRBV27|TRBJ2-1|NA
CASTWGGSAGEQFF
TGTGCCAGCACGTGGGGGGGGAGCGCCGGTGAGCAGTTCTTC
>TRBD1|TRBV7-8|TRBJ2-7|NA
CASSLTGQGNYEQYF
TGTGCCAGCAGCTTGACGGGACAGGGGAACTACGAGCAGTACTTC
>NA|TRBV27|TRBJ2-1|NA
CASSPRRLDEQFF
TGTGCCAGCAGTCCGCGAAGACTAGATGAGCAGTTCTTC
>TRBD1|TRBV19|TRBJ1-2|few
CASSLSYRGGSNYGYTF
TGTGCCAGTAGTCTATCCTACAGGGGAGGATCTAACTATGGCTACACCTTC
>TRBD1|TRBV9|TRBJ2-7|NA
CASSKGDRPYEQYF
TGTGCCAGCAGTAAAGGGGACAGGCCCTACGAGCAGTACTTC
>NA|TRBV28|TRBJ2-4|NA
CASSRGTLAKNIQYF
TGTGCCAGCAGCCGTGGGACTTTAGCCAAAAACATTCAGTACTTC
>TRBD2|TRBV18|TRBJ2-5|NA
CASSPPSGRETQYF
TGTGCCAGCTCACCACCCAGCGGGAGAGAGACCCAGTACTTC
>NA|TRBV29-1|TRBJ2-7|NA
CSVGGEGSSTSEQYF
TGCAGCGTAGGGGGGGAGGGAAGTTCCACCTCCGAGCAGTACTTC
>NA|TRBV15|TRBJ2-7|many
CATSREEWSHEQYF
TGTGCCACCAGCAGAGAAGAGTGGTCCCACGAGCAGTACTTC
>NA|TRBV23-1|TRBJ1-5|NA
CASSPTGRLNQPQHF
TGCGCCAGCAGTCCAACAGGGCGACTCAATCAGCCCCAGCATTTT
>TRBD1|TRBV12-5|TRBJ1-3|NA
CASGLDRGRHTIYF
TGTGCTAGTGGCCTAGACAGGGGAAGGCACACCATATATTTT
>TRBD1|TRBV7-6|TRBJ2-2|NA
CASSLHQQGAGELFF
TGTGCCAGCAGCTTACATCAACAGGGGGCCGGGGAGCTGTTTTTT
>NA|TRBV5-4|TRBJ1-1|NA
CASSLLASEAFF
TGTGCCAGCAGCCTCCTCGCCAGTGAAGCTTTCTTT
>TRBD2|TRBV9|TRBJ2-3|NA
CASSVASGRPRDTQYF
TGTGCCAGCAGCGTAGCTAGCGGGAGGCCCCGGGATACGCAGTATTTT
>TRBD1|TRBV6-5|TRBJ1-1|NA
CASSYTSGTGGTEAFF
TGTGCCAGCAGTTACACCTCCGGGACAGGGGGCACTGAAGCTTTCTTT
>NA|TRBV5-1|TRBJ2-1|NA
CASSQGLGQFF
TGCGCCAGCAGCCAAGGACTCGGTCAGTTCTTC
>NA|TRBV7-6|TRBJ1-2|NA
CASSPIGGVNYGYTF
TGTGCCAGCAGCCCCATCGGGGGGGTTAACTATGGCTACACCTTC
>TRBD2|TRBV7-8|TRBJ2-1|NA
CASSLGASGEGDNEQFF
TGTGCCAGCAGCTTAGGGGCTAGCGGGGAGGGGGACAATGAGCAGTTCTTC
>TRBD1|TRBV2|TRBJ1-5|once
CASSYVFGQGRREDQPQHF
TGTGCCAGCAGTTACGTTTTCGGACAGGGAAGAAGGGAAGATCAGCCCCAGCATTTT
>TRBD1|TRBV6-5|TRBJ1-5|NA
CASSPTGIRNQPQHF
TGTGCCAGCAGTCCGACAGGGATTCGAAATCAGCCCCAGCATTTT
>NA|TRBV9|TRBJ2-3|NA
CASSIRSSTDTQYF
TGTGCCAGCAGCATCCGGTCCAGCACAGATACGCAGTATTTT
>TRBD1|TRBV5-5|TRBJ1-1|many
CASSPTAKTGGGPEAFF
TGTGCCAGCAGCCCGACGGCTAAGACAGGGGGCGGCCCTGAAGCTTTCTTT
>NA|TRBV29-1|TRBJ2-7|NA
CSVESGDLYEQYF
TGCAGCGTTGAATCAGGGGATCTTTACGAGCAGTACTTC
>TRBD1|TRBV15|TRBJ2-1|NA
CATSTDRGFHNEQFF
TGTGCCACCAGCACCGACAGGGGGTTCCACAATGAGCAGTTCTTC
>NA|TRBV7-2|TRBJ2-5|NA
CASSLAARETQYF
TGTGCCAGCAGCTTAGCGGCAAGAGAGACCCAGTACTTC
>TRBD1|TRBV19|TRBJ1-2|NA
CASSIDIGTGANRGGYTF
TGTGCCAGTAGTATAGATATTGGGACAGGGGCCAACCGCGGGGGCTACACCTTC
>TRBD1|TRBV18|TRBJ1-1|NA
CASSPTTTGQGATEAFF
TGTGCCAGCTCCCCTACTACGACAGGACAGGGGGCTACTGAAGCTTTCTTT
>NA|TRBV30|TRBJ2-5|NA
CAWRSGIAQETQYF
TGTGCCTGGAGATCGGGTATTGCCCAAGAGACCCAGTACTTC
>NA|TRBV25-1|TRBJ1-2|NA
CASSQGYGYTF
TGTGCCAGCAGTCAGGGGTATGGCTACACCTTC
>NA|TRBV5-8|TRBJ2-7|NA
CASSLAVYEQYF
TGTGCCAGCAGCTTGGCGGTCTACGAGCAGTACTTC
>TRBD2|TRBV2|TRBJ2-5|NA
CASSEQREGRETQYF
TGTGCCAGCAGTGAGCAGCGGGAGGGCCGAGAGACCCAGTACTTC
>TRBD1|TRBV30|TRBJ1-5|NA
CAWSDPRGFNQPQHF
TGTGCCTGGAGTGACCCCAGGGGGTTCAATCAGCCCCAGCATTTT
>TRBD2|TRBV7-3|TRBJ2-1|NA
CASSEIAGDNEQFF
TGTGCCAGCAGCGAAATAGCGGGAGACAATGAGCAGTTCTTC
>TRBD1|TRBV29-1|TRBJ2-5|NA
CSVAQGAGETQYF
TGCAGCGTTGCACAGGGGGCCGGAGAGACCCAGTACTTC
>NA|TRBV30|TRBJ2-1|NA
CAWSATSPQFF
TGTGCCTGGAGCGCTACTAGTCCCCAGTTCTTC
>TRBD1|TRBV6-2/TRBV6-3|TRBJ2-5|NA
CASSYGINRGLETQYF
TGTGCCAGCAGTTACGGGATTAACAGGGGGTTGGAGACCCAGTACTTC
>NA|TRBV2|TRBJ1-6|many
CATGTLSWESSYNSPLHF
TGTGCCACCGGGACACTTAGTTGGGAAAGCTCCTATAATTCACCCCTCCACTTT
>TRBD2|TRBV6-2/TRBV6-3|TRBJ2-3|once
CASSYRLAGEETDTQYF
TGTGCCAGCAGTTACCGACTAGCGGGAGAGGAGACAGATACGCAGTATTTT
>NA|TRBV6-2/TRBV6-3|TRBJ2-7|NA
CASSYEVDSPYEQYF
TGTGCCAGCAGTTACGAGGTAGACTCACCCTACGAGCAGTACTTC
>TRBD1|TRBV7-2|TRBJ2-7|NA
CASSPTGGGFYEQYF
TGTGCCAGCAGCCCGACAGGGGGCGGATTCTACGAGCAGTACTTC
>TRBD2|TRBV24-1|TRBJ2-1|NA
CATSALLAGGGNEQFF
TGTGCCACCAGTGCTTTACTAGCGGGAGGGGGGAATGAGCAGTTCTTC
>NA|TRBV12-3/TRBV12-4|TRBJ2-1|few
CASSRTGNEQFF
TGTGCCAGCAGCCGAACAGGGAATGAGCAGTTCTTC
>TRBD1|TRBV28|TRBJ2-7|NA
CASSLGEGQGAHEQYF
TGTGCCAGCAGTTTAGGAGAGGGACAGGGTGCCCACGAGCAGTACTTC
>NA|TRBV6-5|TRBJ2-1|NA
CASRPTLVPMNEQFF
TGTGCCAGCAGACCAACACTAGTCCCTATGAATGAGCAGTTCTTC
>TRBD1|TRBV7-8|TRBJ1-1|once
CASSTRTGTTEAFF
TGTGCCAGCAGCACGAGGACAGGAACCACTGAAGCTTTCTTT
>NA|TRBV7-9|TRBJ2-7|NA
CASSLAPDRTFSYEQYF
TGTGCCAGCAGCTTAGCCCCCGACAGGACCTTCTCCTACGAGCAGTACTTC
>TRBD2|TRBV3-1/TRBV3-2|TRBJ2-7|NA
CASSPRTSGSDEQYF
TGTGCCAGCAGCCCCCGGACTAGCGGGAGTGACGAGCAGTACTTC
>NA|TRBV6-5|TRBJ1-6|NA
CASSYEYSYNSPLHF
TGTGCCAGCAGTTATGAGTACTCCTATAATTCACCCCTCCACTTT
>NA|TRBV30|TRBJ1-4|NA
CAWRGGNEKLFF
TGTGCCTGGAGGGGGGGTAATGAAAAACTGTTTTTT
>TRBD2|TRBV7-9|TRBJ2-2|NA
CASSPPVGERGDTGELFF
TGTGCCAGCAGCCCTCCGGTGGGGGAGCGGGGGGACACCGGGGAGCTGTTTTTT
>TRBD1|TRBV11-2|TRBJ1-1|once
CASSAGRQGSEAFF
TGTGCCAGCAGCGCGGGCCGACAGGGTTCTGAAGCTTTCTTT
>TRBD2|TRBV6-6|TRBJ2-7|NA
CASSYTSGTSYEQYF
TGTGCCAGCAGTTACACTAGCGGGACCTCCTACGAGCAGTACTTC
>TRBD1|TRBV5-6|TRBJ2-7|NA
CASSLLQGARGYEQYF
TGTGCCAGCAGCTTGCTACAGGGGGCGAGGGGCTACGAGCAGTACTTC
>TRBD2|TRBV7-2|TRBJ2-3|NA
CASTLVAGSGDTQYF
TGTGCCAGCACCTTAGTAGCGGGCAGCGGAGATACGCAGTATTTT
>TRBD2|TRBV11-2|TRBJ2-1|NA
CASSLAGGWQFF
TGTGCCAGCAGCTTAGCGGGAGGGTGGCAATTCTTC
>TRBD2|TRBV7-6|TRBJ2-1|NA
CASSQIAGGINEQFF
TGTGCCAGCAGCCAGATAGCGGGAGGGATAAATGAGCAGTTCTTC
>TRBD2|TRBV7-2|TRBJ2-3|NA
CASSLPGGGLAGAADTQYF
TGTGCCAGCAGCTTACCCGGAGGCGGGCTAGCGGGAGCGGCAGATACGCAGTATTTT